Presented here are 30 T cell receptor beta chains from one specimen sequenced in a study of neurological immune-mediated disorders. TCRdb reprocessed the 5' RACE reads with MiXCR, giving one entry per CDR3 protein. The repertoire consists of tens of thousands of distinct CDR3 sequences, with over 10% occurring once and the leading ten covering approximately 1.8%. The specimen was PBMCs. The receptors stem from a man aged 55 to 70 in good health.

This clonotype was seen ten or more times. V is TRBV7-7 and J is TRBJ2-7; TRBD2 aligns across 8 bases. The germline CDR1 and CDR2 sequences are SSHAT and FNYEAQ (reference sequence). The CDR3 is 13 residues long. The V gene end was trimmed by 3 bases and the J gene end by 7 bases; junction bases not matched to a gene: 5. The CDR3 protein is CASSFQGGGEQYF. The CDR3 DNA sequence: TGTGCCAGCAGCTTCCAGGGCGGGGGGGAGCAGTACTTC.

This clonotype has at least ten counts. The rearrangement uses TRBV7-2 and TRBJ2-2; D uncertain. Trimming pared 1 base from V and 3 bases from J, leaving 6 bases between. Germline V gene sequence: CDR1 SGHTA, CDR2 FQGNSA. This CDR3 comprises 14 residues. The CDR3 nucleotides read TGTGCCAGCAGCTTAGGGGCGGACACCGGGGAGCTGTTTTTT. Translation: CASSLGADTGELFF.

There are many counts of this clonotype. This chain connects TRBV28 to TRBJ1-5; D call uncertain. The germline V gene encodes CDR1 MDHEN and CDR2 SYDVKM. The length of the CDR3 is 12 residues. V was clipped by 6 bases and J by 9 bases, with 12 bases between them. The CDR3 DNA reads as TGTGCCAGCAGCGGACCGAAGGGGCCCCAGCATTTT. Translation gives CASSGPKGPQHF.

Ten or more counts support this clonotype. The chain has TRBV10-3 and TRBJ2-1; perhaps TRBD2 as D (6 bases). The CDR3 spans 15 residues. V was pared by 3 bases and J by 5 bases, with 14 bases between. The V gene's germline CDR1 is ENHRY and CDR2 SYGVKD. This chain's CDR3 is CAISEGTAFHNEQFF. CDR3 bases: TGTGCCATCAGTGAAGGGACTGCTTTCCACAATGAGCAGTTCTTC.

Turning to this clonotype: The junction departs from the called germline gene at one end, perhaps through a read error. The V call is TRBV11-2, the J call TRBJ2-7; 7 bases line up with TRBD2. This CDR3 is 15 amino acids long. Germline V lookup: CDR1 SGHAT, CDR2 FQNNGV. The DNA of the CDR3 is TGTGCCAGCAGCGGGGGGGTAGGGGAGGGCTACGAGCTGTACTTC. Residues: CASSGGVGEGYELYF.

This clonotype was counted many times. The J gene is TRBJ1-2, the V gene TRBV5-1; unclear D gene. Looked up from germline, CDR1 is SGHRS and CDR2 is YFSETQ. CDR3 length: 13 amino acids. V was pared by 4 bases and J by 4 bases, with 11 bases between. DNA of the CDR3: TGCGCCAGCAGCGCGGACGGAATCTATGGCTACACCTTC. It yields the protein CASSADGIYGYTF.

This clonotype has a count of ten or more. J is TRBJ2-7 and V is TRBV5-1; TRBD1 is a possible D gene (6 bases). The CDR3 spans 14 residues. V was pared by 3 bases and J by 3 bases, with 13 bases between. Germline V gene lookup returns CDR1 SGHRS and CDR2 YFSETQ. Written as DNA, the CDR3 is TGCGCCAGCAGCTGGCGGACAGCCTTCTACGAGCAGTACTTC. Its translation: CASSWRTAFYEQYF.

Ten or more counts support this clonotype. The chain carries TRBV3-1 and TRBJ1-2; D remains unclear. V lost 6 bases, J lost 9 bases, and 14 bases lay in between. Germline values: CDR1 LGHDT, CDR2 YNNKEL (reference sequence). The CDR3 extends over 12 amino acids. The CDR3 spells CASRDWTESYTF. In DNA, the CDR3 is TGTGCCAGCAGGGACTGGACGGAAAGCTACACCTTC.

This clonotype was counted many times. J is TRBJ1-2 and V is TRBV5-6, with D possibly matching TRBD1 (5 bases). Trimming removed 3 bases from V and 8 bases from J, with 14 bases in between. The germline gives CDR1 SGHDT, CDR2 YYEEEE. The CDR3 totals 13 residues. CDR3 bases: TGTGCCAGCAGCTCGGGACTGCAGATAGGCTACACCTTC. Translated, it gives CASSSGLQIGYTF.

This clonotype was counted ten times or more. The gene calls are TRBV5-1 and TRBJ2-7, with a weak D call TRBD1 (6 bases). V lost 4 bases and J 3 bases, leaving 11 bases between the germline ends. The CDR3 consists of 13 residues. CDR1 is SGHRS, CDR2 YFSETQ, per germline. The CDR3 DNA sequence: TGCGCCAGCAGCGTAGGGGGTTACTACGAGCAGTACTTC. It translates to CASSVGGYYEQYF. The full variable domain, in which reference TRBV5-1 and TRBJ2-7 provide the parts outside the CDR3, is KAGVTQTPRYLIKTRGQQVTLSCSPISGHRSVSWYQQTPGQGLQFLFEYFSETQRNKGNFPGRFSGRQFSNSRSEMNVSTLELGDSALYLCASSVGGYYEQYFGPGTRLTVT.

The V call is TRBV10-3, the J call TRBJ1-1; no definite D call. Per the germline V gene, CDR1 is ENHRY and CDR2 is SYGVKD. This CDR3 is 13 amino acids long. V lost 7 bases, J lost 1 base, and 10 bases lay in between. CDR3 sequence (DNA): TGTGCCATCACCTCAGACCCGAACACTGAAGCTTTCTTT. Protein product: CAITSDPNTEAFF.

Points on this clonotype: A much larger clone lies one base from this, so it may be a read error. This sequence joins TRBV6-5 and TRBJ2-1; D not resolved. Germline CDR1 and CDR2: MNHEY and SVGAGI. The CDR3 is 12 residues long. CDR3 region: CAAKSRYNEQFF. In DNA, the CDR3 is TGTGCGGCCAAGTCGCGTTACAATGAGCAGTTCTTC.

This clonotype was counted ten times or more. The chain combines TRBV5-1 with TRBJ1-5, with D hard to call. The V end was cut by 0 bases, the J end by 0 bases, with 10 bases between. The length of the CDR3 is 16 residues. The germline gives CDR1 SGHRS, CDR2 YFSETQ. CDR3 residues: CASSLEGVDSNQPQHF. The CDR3 DNA is TGCGCCAGCAGCTTGGAGGGCGTGGATAGCAATCAGCCCCAGCATTTT.

This clonotype was seen repeatedly, ten times or more. This rearrangement joins TRBV5-1 to TRBJ2-1; 9 positions agree with TRBD2. J was trimmed by 8 bases and V by 1 base; bases with no gene match: 7. Germline V gives CDR1 SGHRS, CDR2 YFSETQ. This CDR3 has 15 residues. CDR3 DNA sequence: TGCGCCAGCAGCTTGCCAGCGGGGGGCCTCGATGAGCAGTTCTTC. This translates into CASSLPAGGLDEQFF. Variable domain in full (rest from reference TRBV5-1 and TRBJ2-1): KAGVTQTPRYLIKTRGQQVTLSCSPISGHRSVSWYQQTPGQGLQFLFEYFSETQRNKGNFPGRFSGRQFSNSRSEMNVSTLELGDSALYLCASSLPAGGLDEQFFGPGTRLTVL.

This clonotype was seen ten or more times. The genes are TRBV5-1 and TRBJ2-7; 9 bases match TRBD1. The V segment lost 4 bases and the J segment 6 bases; nucleotides outside the gene matches: 8. The CDR3 is 14 amino acids. CDR1 and CDR2 from the germline V gene are SGHRS and YFSETQ. CDR3: CASSEGDRVGEQYF. In DNA form, the CDR3 reads TGCGCCAGCAGCGAAGGGGACAGGGTCGGCGAGCAGTACTTC.

This rearrangement joins TRBV15 to TRBJ2-1; TRBD2 agrees at 7 bases. This CDR3 spans 16 amino acids. V shed 0 bases and J 1 base; nucleotides not matched to a gene: 3. Looked up from germline, CDR1 is LNHNV and CDR2 is YYDKDF (reference sequence). CDR3 residues: CATSREASGSYNEQFF. As DNA, the CDR3 is TGTGCCACCAGCAGAGAGGCTAGCGGTTCCTACAATGAGCAGTTCTTC.

In the case of this clonotype: A clone one base away is much larger, so this may be a read error. The chain combines TRBV12-3 or TRBV12-4 with TRBJ2-1; 13 bases map to TRBD2. This CDR3 comprises 20 residues. The V gene end was trimmed by 5 bases and the J gene end by 6 bases; junction bases not matched to a gene: 19. The CDR3 here is CASSGPQTGSWTSGSNEQFF. The CDR3 nucleotides read TGTGCCAGCAGTGGCCCCCAGACAGGGAGTTGGACTAGCGGGAGCAATGAGCAGTTCTTC.

With respect to this clonotype: One end of the junction fails to match germline, which may point to a read error. The gene calls are TRBV4-3 and TRBJ2-6, with D tentatively TRBD2 (6 bases). The CDR3 loop spans 16 amino acids. The germline V gene has CDR1 LGHNA and CDR2 YSLEER. For the CDR3, the DNA is TGCGCCAGCAGCCAAGATAGCGGCTCTGTGGCCAACGTCCTGACTTTT. Its translation is CASSQDSGSVANVLTF.

In its sample, this clonotype was seen many times. The chain has TRBV20-1 and TRBJ1-3, with 8 bases identical to TRBD1. Per the germline V gene, CDR1 is DFQATT and CDR2 is SNEGSKA (reference sequence). The CDR3 is 14 amino acids. This CDR3 is CSVGQTGVGNTIYF. DNA of the CDR3: TGCAGCGTGGGACAGACAGGGGTCGGAAACACCATATATTTT.

This clonotype was counted many times. Given a much more abundant clone one base away, this may be a read error. V and J are TRBV7-2 and TRBJ2-7, with TRBD2 matching 9 bases. Germline V gene lookup returns CDR1 SGHTA and CDR2 FQGNSA. With V trimmed by 7 bases and J by 4 bases, 8 bases remained unmatched. The CDR3 runs 14 residues. CDR3 nucleotide sequence: TGTGCCAGCAACATCGGACTAGCGAGATACGAGCAGTACTTC. It specifies CASNIGLARYEQYF. Full variable domain (rest looked up from reference TRBV7-2 and TRBJ2-7): GAGVSQSPSNKVTEKGKDVELRCDPISGHTALYWYRQSLGQGLEFLIYFQGNSAPDKSGLPSDRFSAERTGGSVSTLTIQRTQQEDSAVYLCASNIGLARYEQYFGPGTRLTVT.

There are many counts of this clonotype. V and J are TRBV18 and TRBJ1-1, with 9 positions matching TRBD1. From germline, CDR1 is KGHSH and CDR2 LQKENI. Trimming at V came to 3 bases and at J to 4 bases, leaving 6 bases not matched to a gene. The CDR3 extends over 15 amino acids. In nucleotides, the CDR3 is TGTGCCAGCTCACCGGGGGACAGGGAGCGCACTGAAGCTTTCTTT. Its protein product is CASSPGDRERTEAFF.

The chain's CDR3 is CASSPIGNTIYF. The CDR3 nucleotides read TGTGCCAGCAGCCCGATTGGAAACACCATATATTTT. This chain uses TRBV7-2 with TRBJ1-3, with unresolved D. V gave up 5 bases and J gave up 3 bases, with 5 bases separating them. The CDR3 is 12 amino acids. Germline CDR1 is SGHTA and CDR2 is FQGNSA.

Many counts were recorded for this clonotype. The chain carries TRBV7-2 and TRBJ2-1; 8 nucleotides match TRBD2. The ends lost 6 bases at V and 9 bases at J; junction bases unmatched: 10. CDR1 is SGHTA and CDR2 is FQGNSA in the germline V gene. The CDR3 runs 14 residues. The CDR3 reads CASRAGTRGSEQFF. The CDR3, as DNA: TGTGCCAGCAGAGCTGGGACTAGGGGGAGTGAGCAGTTCTTC.

This chain uses TRBV5-1 with TRBJ1-4; TRBD1 matches at 8 bases. CDR3 length: 16 amino acids. In germline, CDR1 is SGHRS, CDR2 YFSETQ. V lost 7 bases and J lost 1; bases outside the gene matches: 9. Here the CDR3 reads CASRTGQVETNEKLFF. CDR3 coding DNA: TGCGCCAGCCGGACGGGACAGGTGGAAACTAATGAAAAACTGTTTTTT. Full variable domain (rest looked up from reference TRBV5-1 and TRBJ1-4): KAGVTQTPRYLIKTRGQQVTLSCSPISGHRSVSWYQQTPGQGLQFLFEYFSETQRNKGNFPGRFSGRQFSNSRSEMNVSTLELGDSALYLCASRTGQVETNEKLFFGSGTQLSVL.

This clonotype was picked up many times. V usage is TRBV12-3 or TRBV12-4 and J usage is TRBJ2-1; D unresolved. There are 12 residues in the CDR3. Trimming shortened V by 6 bases and J by 6 bases, and 9 bases separated the two germline ends. CDR3 DNA: TGTGCCAGCAGGCTGGCGAGCAATGAGCAGTTCTTC. Translation gives CASRLASNEQFF.

This clonotype has a count of ten or more. The chain employs TRBV20-1 and TRBJ2-3, with D unresolved. Germline CDR1 reads DFQATT; CDR2 reads SNEGSKA (reference sequence). CDR3 length: 12 residues. The V and J ends lost 6 bases and 7 bases respectively, with 14 bases between them. DNA for the CDR3: TGCAGTGCCCCCCTTGACGGAAATACGCAGTATTTT. It yields the protein CSAPLDGNTQYF.

The sample holds many counts of this clonotype. The chain uses TRBV5-1 and TRBJ2-1, with 8 bases lining up with TRBD1. The V and J ends lost 4 bases and 3 bases, in that order; junction bases with no gene match: 3. This CDR3 contains 14 residues. Germline CDR1 reads SGHRS; CDR2 reads YFSETQ. CDR3 in DNA: TGCGCCAGCAGCCGGGGACAGGACTACAATGAGCAGTTCTTC. Amino acids: CASSRGQDYNEQFF.

This clonotype has ten or more counts. This chain uses TRBV10-3 with TRBJ2-1; 11 bases are shared with TRBD2. J gave up 9 bases and V 1 base, and 8 bases lay outside the gene matches. There are 16 residues in the CDR3. Germline V CDR1 and CDR2: ENHRY, SYGVKD. This CDR3 is CAISEWSSGGAGEQFF. The CDR3 region has the DNA TGTGCCATCAGTGAGTGGAGTAGCGGGGGGGCCGGTGAGCAGTTCTTC.

This clonotype has ten or more counts. This chain connects TRBV5-6 to TRBJ1-1; possibly TRBD1 for D (5 bases). CDR1 SGHDT and CDR2 YYEEEE come from the germline V gene. The ends were cut back, 2 bases at V and 1 base at J, with 9 bases in the middle. The CDR3 has 14 residues. The CDR3 spells CASSFYRRNTEAFF. DNA for the CDR3: TGTGCCAGCAGCTTTTACAGGAGGAACACTGAAGCTTTCTTT.

In its sample, this clonotype was seen many times. The genes are TRBV3-1 and TRBJ1-2; D gene unclear. Germline V gives CDR1 LGHDT, CDR2 YNNKEL (reference sequence). Trimming removed 1 base from V and 7 bases from J, with 4 bases in between. The CDR3 has 11 residues. Here the CDR3 reads CASSQAAGYTF. The CDR3, as DNA: TGTGCCAGCAGCCAAGCAGCTGGCTACACCTTC. Full variable domain (rest looked up from reference TRBV3-1 and TRBJ1-2): DTAVSQTPKYLVTQMGNDKSIKCEQNLGHDTMYWYKQDSKKFLKIMFSYNNKELIINETVPNRFSPKSPDKAHLNLHINSLELGDSAVYFCASSQAAGYTFGSGTRLTVV.